Described below is a single TCR beta chain sequence and its context. The antigen is unknown. This record belongs to a study of cytomegalovirus exposure and HLA in healthy donors. Repertoires were generated with immunoSEQ multiplex PCR, while TCRdb's copy carries only in-frame clones and drops some. The sample holds 60,000 or so clones, around 90% seen once. Notes on the study in general: Listed as cytomegalovirus-associated were approximately 160 TCR beta chains. A classifier reportedly called cytomegalovirus status with high sensitivity and specificity. Within the 120 or so validation repertoires, first-cohort TCR clusters tended to co-occur, according to a later analysis.

The V gene lost 4 bases and the J gene lost 4 bases, with 14 bases spanning the gap. CDR3 length: 15 amino acids. Germline V CDR1 and CDR2: SGHDT, YYEEEE. The clonotype originates from a man aged 18 to 30 in good health and CMV-seronegative. The sample was PBMCs. The gene calls are TRBV5-6 and TRBJ1-4; D is undetermined. The CDR3 spells CASSLYHDNNEKLFF. The CDR3 DNA is TGTGCCAGCAGCCTATACCACGACAATAATGAAAAACTGTTTTTT.